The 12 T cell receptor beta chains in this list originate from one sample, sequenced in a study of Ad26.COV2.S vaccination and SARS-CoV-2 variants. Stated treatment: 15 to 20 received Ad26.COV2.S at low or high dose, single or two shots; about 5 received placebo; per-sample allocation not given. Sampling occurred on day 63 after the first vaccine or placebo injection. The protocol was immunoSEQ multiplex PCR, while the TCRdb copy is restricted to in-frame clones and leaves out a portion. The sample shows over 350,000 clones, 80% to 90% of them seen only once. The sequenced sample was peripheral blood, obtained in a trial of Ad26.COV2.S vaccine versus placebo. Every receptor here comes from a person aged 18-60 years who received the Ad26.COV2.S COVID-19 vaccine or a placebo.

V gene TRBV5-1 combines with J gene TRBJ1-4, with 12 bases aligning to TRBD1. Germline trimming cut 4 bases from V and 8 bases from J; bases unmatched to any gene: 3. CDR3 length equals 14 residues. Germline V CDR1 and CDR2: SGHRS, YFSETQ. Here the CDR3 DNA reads TGCGCCAGCAGCCCGGGGACAGGGGGCGAAAAACTGTTTTTT. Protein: CASSPGTGGEKLFF.

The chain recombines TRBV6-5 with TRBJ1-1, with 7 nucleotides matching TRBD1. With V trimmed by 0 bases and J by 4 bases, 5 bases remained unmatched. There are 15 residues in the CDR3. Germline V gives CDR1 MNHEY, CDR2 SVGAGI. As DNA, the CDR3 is TGTGCCAGCAGTTACTCGACAGGGCGTGGCACTGAAGCTTTCTTT. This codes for CASSYSTGRGTEAFF.

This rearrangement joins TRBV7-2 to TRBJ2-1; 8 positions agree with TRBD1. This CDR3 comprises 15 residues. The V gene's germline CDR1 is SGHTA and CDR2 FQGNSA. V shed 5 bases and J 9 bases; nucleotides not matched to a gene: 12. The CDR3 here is CASSLRQGKVSEQFF. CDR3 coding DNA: TGTGCCAGCAGCCTAAGACAGGGGAAGGTTAGTGAGCAGTTCTTC.

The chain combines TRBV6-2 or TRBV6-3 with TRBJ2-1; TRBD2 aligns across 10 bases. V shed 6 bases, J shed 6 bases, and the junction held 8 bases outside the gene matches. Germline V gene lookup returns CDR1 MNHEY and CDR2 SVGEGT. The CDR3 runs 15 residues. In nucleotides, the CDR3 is TGTGCCAGCAGCCCCAGCGGGGGGGCCTTCAATGAGCAGTTCTTC. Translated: CASSPSGGAFNEQFF.

CDR3 protein: CASSHATASTDTQYF. The CDR3 DNA reads as TGTGCCAGCAGCCATGCAACAGCTAGCACAGATACGCAGTATTTT. The chain employs TRBV3-1 (or the pseudogene TRBV3-2) and TRBJ2-3; the D is unclear. Between the trimmed V and J ends, which lost 3 bases and 0 bases, there was a span of 10 bases. This CDR3 region has 15 residues. Germline assignment: CDR1 LGHDT and CDR2 YNNKEL (reference sequence).

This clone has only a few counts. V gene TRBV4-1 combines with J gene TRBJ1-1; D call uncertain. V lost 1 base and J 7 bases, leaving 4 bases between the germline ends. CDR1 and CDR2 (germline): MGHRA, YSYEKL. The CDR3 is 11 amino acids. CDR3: CASSQADEAFF. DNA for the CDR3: TGCGCCAGCAGCCAAGCTGATGAAGCTTTCTTT.

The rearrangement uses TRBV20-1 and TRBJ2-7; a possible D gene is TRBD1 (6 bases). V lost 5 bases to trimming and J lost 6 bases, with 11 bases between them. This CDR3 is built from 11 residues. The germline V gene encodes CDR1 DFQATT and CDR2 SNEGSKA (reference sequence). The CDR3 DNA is TGCAGTGCTCCGGACAGAATCGAGCAGTACTTC. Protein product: CSAPDRIEQYF.

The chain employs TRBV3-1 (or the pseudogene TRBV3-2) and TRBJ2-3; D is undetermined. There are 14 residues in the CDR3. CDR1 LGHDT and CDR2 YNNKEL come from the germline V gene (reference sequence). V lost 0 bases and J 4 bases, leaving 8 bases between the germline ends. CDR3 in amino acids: CASSQERYADTQYF. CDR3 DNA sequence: TGTGCCAGCAGCCAAGAGCGGTACGCAGATACGCAGTATTTT.

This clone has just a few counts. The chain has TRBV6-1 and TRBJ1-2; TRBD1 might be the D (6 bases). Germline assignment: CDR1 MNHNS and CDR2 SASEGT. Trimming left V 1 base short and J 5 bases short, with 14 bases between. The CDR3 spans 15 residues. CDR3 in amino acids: CASSEGPTGYYGYTF. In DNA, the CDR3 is TGTGCCAGCAGTGAAGGGCCGACAGGATATTATGGCTACACCTTC.

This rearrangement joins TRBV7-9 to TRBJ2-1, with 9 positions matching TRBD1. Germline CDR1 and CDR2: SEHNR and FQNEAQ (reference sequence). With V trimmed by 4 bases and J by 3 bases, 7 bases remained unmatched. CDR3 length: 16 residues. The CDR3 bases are TGTGCCAGCAGCTCATGGGGACAGGGTGTCTACAATGAGCAGTTCTTC. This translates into CASSSWGQGVYNEQFF.

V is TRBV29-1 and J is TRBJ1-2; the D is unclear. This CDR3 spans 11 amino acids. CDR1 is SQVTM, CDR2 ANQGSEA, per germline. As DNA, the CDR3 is TGCGTCGTGGGTACTAACTATGGCTACACCTTC. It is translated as CVVGTNYGYTF.

The CDR3: CASSPPRTGATVAKNIQYF. CDR3 sequence (DNA): TGTGCCAGCAGCCCCCCCCGGACAGGAGCTACCGTAGCCAAAAACATTCAGTACTTC. The chain combines TRBV3-1 (or the pseudogene TRBV3-2) with TRBJ2-4, with 7 bases matching TRBD1. The CDR3 is 19 amino acids. With 4 bases clipped from V and 0 bases from J, the junction kept 15 bases outside the gene matches. Germline CDR1 and CDR2: LGHDT and YNNKEL (reference sequence).